What follows describes a single T cell receptor (beta chain). Germline V gives CDR1 SGHTA, CDR2 FQGNSA. With 2 bases removed from V and 4 bases from J, the gap between germline ends came to 6 bases. This CDR3 comprises 12 residues. The sample comes from a study of cytomegalovirus exposure and HLA in healthy donors. The study ran its PCR with 60 Vbeta and 13 Jbeta primers. Libraries were prepared by immunoSEQ multiplex PCR; TCRdb keeps only in-frame clonotypes and omits some of them. The table lists around 150,000 clones, around 84% of them singletons. This TCR was recovered from a man in his late teens or twenties in good health and CMV-seropositive. The rearrangement joins TRBV7-2 to TRBJ2-7; D remains ambiguous. The sample was PBMCs. This chain's CDR3 is CASSLSQYEQYF. In DNA form, the CDR3 reads TGTGCCAGCAGCTTAAGTCAGTACGAGCAGTACTTC.